This is a list of T cell receptor beta chains from one sample in a study of T cells after yellow fever vaccination. From the 5' RACE reads, TCRdb called clonotypes with MiXCR, one entry per CDR3 protein. The sample records 250,000 to 350,000 distinct CDR3 sequences, around 6.8% being singletons. The input for sequencing was PBMCs, taken 35 to 50 days after the first yellow fever vaccination. Receptor source: a young man who received the YFV17D yellow fever vaccine. Each CDR3 is given with its conserved first and last residue. A D gene is named only where the DNA matches it firmly. A row's size may be missing; if present it is once, few, many or a size class.

-	TRBJ1-2	TRBV29-1	many	TGCAGCGTCGAAAGGGGCGTAAACTATGGCTACACCTTC	CSVERGVNYGYTF
TRBD1	TRBJ2-3	TRBV20-1	-	TGCAGTGCGTTACAGGGGGCTAGCACAGATACGCAGTATTTT	CSALQGASTDTQYF
-	TRBJ1-3	TRBV7-2	-	TGTGCCAGCAGCCGGCCCTCGTGGAAGGATTCTGGAAACACCATATATTTT	CASSRPSWKDSGNTIYF
-	TRBJ1-1	TRBV4-1	few	TGCGCCAGCAGTCCTATCCCTGACGCCTACACTGAAGCTTTCTTT	CASSPIPDAYTEAFF
-	TRBJ2-1	TRBV9	-	TGTGCCAGCAGCGTAGGTCTCTGGATGGGCGATGAGCAGTTCTTC	CASSVGLWMGDEQFF
TRBD2	TRBJ2-3	TRBV2	-	TGTGCCAGCAGGCGGGCGGGGGTTTCAGATACGCAGTATTTT	CASRRAGVSDTQYF
-	TRBJ2-5	TRBV5-4	few	TGTGCCAGCAGCTCCGACAGTAAAGAGACCCAGTACTTC	CASSSDSKETQYF
-	TRBJ2-3	TRBV27	few	TGTGCCAGCATCTCGACCTACAGGGTGTGGGGCACAGATACGCAGTATTTT	CASISTYRVWGTDTQYF
-	TRBJ1-1	TRBV6-2/TRBV6-3	-	TGTGCCAGCACGAGGCAGTCCGGAGTGGCTTTCTTT	CASTRQSGVAFF
-	TRBJ2-1	TRBV3-1	-	TGTGCCAGCAGCCGAAACTCGGGCCTACTACTTAATGAGCAGTTCTTC	CASSRNSGLLLNEQFF
-	TRBJ1-1	TRBV12-3/TRBV12-4	many	TGTGCCAGCCTTGACACTGAAGCTTTCTTT	CASLDTEAFF
-	TRBJ1-2	TRBV7-6	few	TGTGCCAGCAGCCCAAATGGGCGAGCGGGGGGCTACACCTTC	CASSPNGRAGGYTF
TRBD2	TRBJ2-5	TRBV7-4	-	TGTGCCAGCAGCGCAGGACTAGCGGGGGGGCAAGAGACCCAGTACTTC	CASSAGLAGGQETQYF
TRBD1	TRBJ1-6	TRBV10-3	few	TGTGCCACCCGGACAGGGAATTCACCCCTCCACTTT	CATRTGNSPLHF
TRBD2	TRBJ2-5	TRBV5-1	many	TGCGCCAGCAGCGACGGGACTAGCGGGGCGACAGTGGAGACCCAGTACTTC	CASSDGTSGATVETQYF
TRBD2	TRBJ2-3	TRBV10-1	many	TGCGCCAGCAGCACGGATCGGGGGGAGTTCGCAGATACGCAGTATTTT	CASSTDRGEFADTQYF
-	TRBJ2-2	TRBV12-3/TRBV12-4	-	TGTGCCAGCATCGAGGGGGGGTACACCGGGGAGCTGTTTTTT	CASIEGGYTGELFF
-	TRBJ1-2	TRBV12-3/TRBV12-4	-	TGTGCCAGCAGTTTTACAGTCGGAGGCTACACCTTC	CASSFTVGGYTF
-	TRBJ2-1	TRBV6-2/TRBV6-3	-	TGTGCCAGCAGTTACCGCCTTGGGAGCCCATCCTACAATGAGCAGTTCTTC	CASSYRLGSPSYNEQFF
-	TRBJ1-1	TRBV20-1	many	TGCAGTGCCTCCATATCGGACACTGAAGCTTTCTTT	CSASISDTEAFF
-	TRBJ2-3	TRBV4-2	few	TGTGCCAGCACCCAGCAACCTAGCGCGGCAGATACGCAGTATTTT	CASTQQPSAADTQYF
-	TRBJ2-7	TRBV12-3/TRBV12-4	few	TGTGCCAGCAGTTCGTGGCAAAAGGCACGGCAGTACTTC	CASSSWQKARQYF
-	TRBJ1-5	TRBV12-3/TRBV12-4	-	TGTGCCAGCAGTTCGGAGAGCAATCAGCCCCAGCATTTT	CASSSESNQPQHF
TRBD2	TRBJ2-5	TRBV2	many	TGTGCCAGCAGACGGACTAGCGGGGGACAAGAGACCCAGTACTTC	CASRRTSGGQETQYF
-	TRBJ2-7	TRBV27	-	TGTGCCAGCAGTGACAGGTTAGCTACGAGGCAGTACTTC	CASSDRLATRQYF
-	TRBJ1-1	TRBV7-9	-	TGTGCCAGCAGCTCCTCAACGCGGTGGTTTATGAACACTGAAGCTTTCTTT	CASSSSTRWFMNTEAFF
-	TRBJ2-6	TRBV14	-	TGTGCCACCAGGAGCTCTGGGGCCAACGTCCTGACTTTC	CATRSSGANVLTF
-	TRBJ2-5	TRBV11-2	few	TGTGCCAGCAGCTTAGGGCAGATCCAAGAGACCCAGTACTTC	CASSLGQIQETQYF
TRBD1	TRBJ2-2	TRBV7-2	few	TGTGCCAGCAGCTTGTGGACAGGGGGCAACACCGGGGAGCTGTTTTTT	CASSLWTGGNTGELFF
-	TRBJ2-2	TRBV7-6	-	TGTGCCAGCAGCTTAGTCCAGGCGGCGAACACCGGGGAGCTGTTTTTT	CASSLVQAANTGELFF
-	TRBJ2-5	TRBV7-9	few	TGTGCCAGCAGCTTAAGGGTGGCTTTCCAAGAGACCCAGTACTTC	CASSLRVAFQETQYF
-	TRBJ1-1	TRBV20-1	few	TGCAGTGCTCACAGGAGGTCCACTGAAGCTTTCTTT	CSAHRRSTEAFF
-	TRBJ2-5	TRBV20-1	-	TGCAGTGCTAGGCGGGAAGGAGGCCGGAACTGGAAGACCCAGTACTTC	CSARREGGRNWKTQYF
-	TRBJ1-6	TRBV3-1	few	TGTGCCAGCAGCCAAGGGGTGAAGGATAATTCACCCCTCCACTTT	CASSQGVKDNSPLHF
-	TRBJ1-3	TRBV2	-	TGTGCCAGCAGTGTCTCGGACGGCTCTGGAAACACCATATATTTT	CASSVSDGSGNTIYF
TRBD1	TRBJ1-1	TRBV7-2	many	TGTGCCAGCAGCTTACCCGGGACAGTGGTTGGGGCTTTCTTT	CASSLPGTVVGAFF
-	TRBJ1-5	TRBV20-1	-	TGCAGTGCTAGAGATCCGTCAGTCAATCAGCCCCAGCATTTT	CSARDPSVNQPQHF
TRBD1	TRBJ1-2	TRBV12-3/TRBV12-4	-	TGTGCCAGCAGTAGGGGAATCCCTGGTCGGACAGGAACGAATGGCTACACCTTC	CASSRGIPGRTGTNGYTF
TRBD2	TRBJ2-1	TRBV12-3/TRBV12-4	many	TGTGCCAGCAGTTTCGGCGGGGGGGCCTACAATGAGCAGTTCTTC	CASSFGGGAYNEQFF
-	TRBJ2-3	TRBV28	many	TGTGCCAGCAGCCCCTCGACTAGGGTGATGACAGATACGCAGTATTTT	CASSPSTRVMTDTQYF
TRBD1	TRBJ1-1	TRBV4-1	-	TGCGCCAGCAGCCGCGGACAGGGAACGACCTCTGAAGCTTTCTTT	CASSRGQGTTSEAFF
-	TRBJ2-1	TRBV12-3/TRBV12-4	few	TGTGCCAGCAGTAGGACCTACAATGAGCAGTTCTTC	CASSRTYNEQFF
-	TRBJ2-5	TRBV6-2/TRBV6-3	many	TGTGCCAGCAGTTACAGGCCCGGGAAGACCCAGTACTTC	CASSYRPGKTQYF
-	TRBJ2-1	TRBV18	few	TGTGCCAGCTCAGCGGCCGGGGGCAATGAGCAGTTCTTC	CASSAAGGNEQFF
TRBD2	TRBJ2-1	TRBV9	-	TGTGCCAGCAGCGTGGGGGGGGGGTTTCAGCAGTTCTTC	CASSVGGGFQQFF
-	TRBJ2-1	TRBV20-1	-	TGCAGTGCAAGCCCCGGGGTCAAGAACAATGAGCAGTTCTTC	CSASPGVKNNEQFF
TRBD2	TRBJ2-1	TRBV10-2	-	TGCGCCAGCAGTGAGAGGGGACTAGTTCCCTACAATGAGCAGTTCTTC	CASSERGLVPYNEQFF
TRBD1	TRBJ1-2	TRBV4-2	few	TGTGCCAGCAGCCAAGGCCGACAGGGGCCATTTTATGGCTACACCTTC	CASSQGRQGPFYGYTF
-	TRBJ1-2	TRBV19	many	TGTGCCAGTAGTCCAGAGGCCTATGGCTACACCTTC	CASSPEAYGYTF
-	TRBJ2-2	TRBV4-2	-	TGTGCCAGCAGCCAAGAGGACGGCTTTAAAATCACCGGGGAGCTGTTTTTT	CASSQEDGFKITGELFF
-	TRBJ2-3	TRBV28	few	TGTGCCAGCAGTGACTTATCGGGCACAGATACGCAGTATTTT	CASSDLSGTDTQYF
TRBD1	TRBJ2-5	TRBV5-1	many	TGCGCCAGCAGCTCGGGGACAGGGGAAGAGACCCAGTACTTC	CASSSGTGEETQYF
-	TRBJ2-7	TRBV20-1	many	TGCAGTGCCACGTTGGGCAGGGATGTTGAGCAGTACTTC	CSATLGRDVEQYF
-	TRBJ2-6	TRBV12-3/TRBV12-4	many	TGTGCCATGGGGCGGGAAGGGGCCAACGTCCTGACTTTC	CAMGREGANVLTF
-	TRBJ1-3	TRBV7-2	once	TGTGCCAGCAGCTTACTCATCGGAAGCCTCTCTGGAAACACCATATATTTT	CASSLLIGSLSGNTIYF
-	TRBJ2-1	TRBV19	few	TGTGCCTCCTCCCTGGGGCCGGATGAGCAGTTCTTC	CASSLGPDEQFF
-	TRBJ2-2	TRBV28	-	TGTGCCAGCAGTTTACAATTCAGCGGGGAGCTGTTTTTT	CASSLQFSGELFF
TRBD1	TRBJ1-1	TRBV20-1	-	TGCAGTGCTAGAGCGTATACAGGGGCTGGCACTGAAGCTTTCTTT	CSARAYTGAGTEAFF
-	TRBJ1-1	TRBV19	-	TGTGCCAGTAGCAAAACAGGTAGAATCGCTGAAGCTTTCTTT	CASSKTGRIAEAFF